The 19 T cell receptor beta chains reported below all come from one sample, sequenced in a study of OX40 agonist ivuxolimab in advanced cancers. TCRdb keeps only in-frame clones here, not all; method: immunoSEQ multiplex PCR. Seen here are under 85,000 clones, around 94% observed once, and the top ten hold approximately 11%. The sample here was CD4+ or CD8+ T cells sorted from blood, taken in a trial of the OX40 agonist ivuxolimab. The receptor set was obtained from an adult with an advanced solid tumor such as melanoma, head and neck, liver or kidney cancer.

The CDR3 sequence: CASSPFHEQFF. As DNA, the CDR3 is TGTGCCAGCAGCCCTTTTCATGAGCAGTTCTTC. J is TRBJ2-1 and V is TRBV13; unclear D gene. V lost 5 bases to trimming and J lost 8 bases, with 7 bases between them. Germline V gives CDR1 PRHDT, CDR2 FYEKMQ (reference sequence). This CDR3 region has 11 residues.

This chain links TRBV9 with TRBJ1-1; 9 bases map to TRBD1. The CDR3 extends over 14 amino acids. V lost 0 bases to trimming and J lost 5 bases; unmatched junction nucleotides: 2. Germline lookup yields CDR1 SGDLS and CDR2 YYNGEE. The CDR3, as DNA: TGTGCCAGCAGCGTAGAGGACAGGGGTACTGAAGCTTTCTTT. This encodes CASSVEDRGTEAFF. The entire variable domain, with the rest obtained from reference TRBV9 and TRBJ1-1, is as follows: DSGVTQTPKHLITATGQRVTLRCSPRSGDLSVYWYQQSLDQGLQFLIQYYNGEERAKGNILERFSAQQFPDLHSELNLSSLELGDSALYFCASSVEDRGTEAFFGQGTRLTVV.

The V gene is TRBV19, the J gene TRBJ1-2; D not resolved. The V and J ends lost 5 bases and 1 base respectively, with 11 bases between them. CDR1 and CDR2 from the germline V gene are LNHDA and SQIVND (reference sequence). The CDR3 spans 14 residues. CDR3 coding DNA: TGTGCCAGTAGTTCGTACAGCCTTAACTATGGCTACACCTTC. Translating gives CASSSYSLNYGYTF.

This chain connects TRBV11-1 to TRBJ2-7, with 7 bases matching TRBD1. This CDR3 has 16 amino acids. Unmatched junction bases numbered 7, after V lost 0 bases and J lost 2 bases. Germline CDR1 SGHAT, CDR2 FQDESV (reference sequence). CDR3 coding DNA: TGTGCCAGCAGCTTAGCGACGACAGGGTCCCCCTACGAGCAGTACTTC. Protein: CASSLATTGSPYEQYF.

The chain is built from TRBV29-1 and TRBJ2-3; 7 positions match TRBD1. The CDR3 length is 15 residues. The germline CDR1 and CDR2 sequences are SQVTM and ANQGSEA. The V gene end was trimmed by 8 bases and the J gene end by 1 base; junction bases not matched to a gene: 12. Here the CDR3 DNA reads TGCAGCACACGCTATTTTACAGGGGGCACAGATACGCAGTATTTT. Translating gives CSTRYFTGGTDTQYF.

The chain recombines TRBV4-2 with TRBJ2-1, with a possible D match to TRBD1 (6 bases). Trimming took 0 bases from V and 8 from J, leaving 14 bases between them. Looked up from germline, CDR1 is LGHNA and CDR2 is YNFKEQ. This CDR3 spans 15 amino acids. The CDR3 protein is CASSQDPRAGDEQFF. The CDR3 DNA follows: TGTGCCAGCAGCCAAGATCCGCGGGCAGGGGATGAGCAGTTCTTC.

The chain joins TRBV6-5 to TRBJ2-7, with D possibly called TRBD1 or TRBD2 (7 bases each). This CDR3 is 15 amino acids long. Germline V gene lookup returns CDR1 MNHEY and CDR2 SVGAGI. V lost 0 bases to trimming and J lost 5 bases, with 14 bases between them. This chain's CDR3 is CASSYSGTAGNEQYF. DNA of the CDR3: TGTGCCAGCAGTTACTCGGGGACAGCGGGAAACGAGCAGTACTTC.

V and J are TRBV13 and TRBJ1-1, with D possibly TRBD1 on 5 matching bases. Trimming took off 1 base at V and 4 bases at J, with 10 bases between the two ends. The CDR3 length is 14 residues. Germline V gives CDR1 PRHDT, CDR2 FYEKMQ (reference sequence). CDR3 DNA sequence: TGTGCCAGCAGCTTAGAAGGGAGGGGCACTGAAGCTTTCTTT. As protein: CASSLEGRGTEAFF. Filled out from reference TRBV13 and TRBJ1-1, the complete variable domain reads AAGVIQSPRHLIKEKRETATLKCYPIPRHDTVYWYQQGPGQDPQFLISFYEKMQSDKGSIPDRFSAQQFSDYHSELNMSSLELGDSALYFCASSLEGRGTEAFFGQGTRLTVV.

The rearrangement joins TRBV5-6 to TRBJ1-1, with 8 nucleotides matching TRBD1. The junction had 8 bases not matched to a gene; V was cut back by 6 bases and J by 1 base. In germline, CDR1 is SGHDT, CDR2 YYEEEE. This CDR3 comprises 15 residues. The CDR3: CASTSGGEGNTEAFF. For the CDR3, the DNA is TGTGCCAGCACGTCAGGGGGCGAGGGGAACACTGAAGCTTTCTTT.

The chain joins TRBV27 to TRBJ1-2; 9 bases map to TRBD1. V trimming: 3 bases; J trimming: 1 base; junction bases outside the gene matches: 3. Germline assignment: CDR1 MNHEY and CDR2 SMNVEV (reference sequence). The CDR3 length is 15 residues. CDR3 protein: CASSFGTGINYGYTF. The DNA of the CDR3 is TGTGCCAGCAGTTTCGGGACAGGGATTAACTATGGCTACACCTTC.

The chain combines TRBV6-1 with TRBJ2-3; TRBD2 agrees at 9 bases. The CDR3 contains 15 residues. The V segment lost 4 bases and the J segment 0 bases; nucleotides outside the gene matches: 2. The germline gives CDR1 MNHNS, CDR2 SASEGT. The CDR3 reads CASSVTSGSTDTQYF. CDR3 DNA sequence: TGTGCCAGCAGTGTTACTAGCGGGAGCACAGATACGCAGTATTTT.

The chain has TRBV21-1 and TRBJ2-7; the listed D gene, TRBD2, was not tested against the DNA. TRBV21-1 is tagged as a pseudogene. The CDR3 is 14 residues long. This chain's CDR3 is CASSKPGGSHEQYF. The DNA of the CDR3 is TGTGCCAGCAGCAAACCCGGAGGTTCCCACGAGCAGTACTTC.

The count of this clone is one. This chain links TRBV7-9 with TRBJ1-2, with D possibly matching TRBD1 (6 bases). The CDR3 consists of 13 residues. Trimming took off 3 bases at V and 8 bases at J, with 13 bases between the two ends. Looked up from germline, CDR1 is SEHNR and CDR2 is FQNEAQ (reference sequence). CDR3 nucleotide sequence: TGTGCCAGCAGCTTTCAGGGGCCGGGAGGCTACACCTTC. Its protein is CASSFQGPGGYTF.

V and J are TRBV6-5 and TRBJ2-7, with a tentative D call TRBD1 (5 bases). The CDR3 spans 14 residues. CDR1 and CDR2 from the germline V gene are MNHEY and SVGAGI. Trimming stripped 5 bases from V and 0 bases from J, with 11 bases between. CDR3 sequence: CASSTGSSSYEQYF. CDR3 bases: TGTGCCAGCAGTACAGGTTCCTCCTCCTACGAGCAGTACTTC.

The V gene is TRBV4-2, the J gene TRBJ1-5, with 8 bases identical to TRBD1. Germline CDR1 is LGHNA and CDR2 is YNFKEQ. V lost 1 base, J lost 7 bases, and 9 bases stayed unmatched. CDR3 length: 16 residues. The CDR3 nucleotides read TGTGCCAGCAGCCAAGTCCCAGGGGGCTTAGGGCAGCCCCAGCATTTT. Encoded protein: CASSQVPGGLGQPQHF.

V is TRBV7-3 and J is TRBJ2-1; perhaps TRBD2 as D (5 bases). Germline V CDR1 and CDR2: SGHTA, FQGTGA. CDR3 length equals 14 residues. V was pared by 4 bases and J by 4 bases, with 11 bases between. The CDR3 DNA follows: TGTGCCAGCAGCTCATACGGACTGTACAATGAGCAGTTCTTC. Translation gives CASSSYGLYNEQFF.

J is TRBJ2-7 and V is TRBV11-3; maybe TRBD2 (5 bases). CDR3 length: 15 residues. The V end lost 2 bases, the J end lost 3 bases, and 14 bases lay between the germline ends. The germline V gene encodes CDR1 SGHNT and CDR2 YENEEA. The CDR3 DNA sequence: TGTGCCAGCAGCTTACTTTTAGACGGGGACTACGAGCAGTACTTC. It encodes CASSLLLDGDYEQYF.

This rearrangement joins TRBV5-1 to TRBJ2-7; a weak D match, TRBD1 (6 bases). Trimming shortened V by 6 bases and J by 6 bases, and 10 bases separated the two germline ends. The CDR3 is made up of 11 amino acids. Germline-derived CDR1 and CDR2 are SGHRS and YFSETQ. CDR3 sequence: CASTKTGEQYF. CDR3 in DNA: TGCGCCAGCACGAAGACAGGCGAGCAGTACTTC.

The rearrangement joins TRBV4-3 to TRBJ2-7, with D possibly matching TRBD1 (6 bases). The CDR3 extends over 12 amino acids. With 5 bases removed from V and 7 bases from J, the gap between germline ends came to 12 bases. The germline CDR1 and CDR2 sequences are LGHNA and YSLEER. CDR3 DNA: TGCGCCAGCAGCTACATAGGACAGGAGCAGTACTTC. Translation gives CASSYIGQEQYF.